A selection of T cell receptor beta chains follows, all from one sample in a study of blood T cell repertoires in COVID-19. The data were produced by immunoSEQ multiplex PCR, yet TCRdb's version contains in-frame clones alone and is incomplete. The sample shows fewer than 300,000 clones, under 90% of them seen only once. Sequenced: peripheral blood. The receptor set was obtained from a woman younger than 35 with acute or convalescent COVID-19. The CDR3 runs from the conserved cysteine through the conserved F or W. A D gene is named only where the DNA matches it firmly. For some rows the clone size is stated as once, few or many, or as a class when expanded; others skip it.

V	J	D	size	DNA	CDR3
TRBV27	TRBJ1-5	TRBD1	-	TGTGCCAGCAGCCCTACCGACAGGGGGTTCAATCAGCCCCAGCATTTT	CASSPTDRGFNQPQHF
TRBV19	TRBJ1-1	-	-	TGTGCCAGCAAACTAGGGACATTAGTCTTGAACACTGAAGCTTTCTTT	CASKLGTLVLNTEAFF
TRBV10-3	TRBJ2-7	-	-	TGTGCCATCAGAGACAGATCCTACGAGCAGTACTTC	CAIRDRSYEQYF
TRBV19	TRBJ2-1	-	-	TGTGCCAGTAGTATAAACAGGGTTCATGAGCAGTTCTTC	CASSINRVHEQFF
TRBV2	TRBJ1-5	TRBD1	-	TGTGCCAGCACCCTTACCGGGACAGGGAATCAGCCCCAGCATTTT	CASTLTGTGNQPQHF
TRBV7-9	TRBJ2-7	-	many	TGTGCCAGCAGCTTAGCAGCCACCGGGACCTACGAGCAGTACTTC	CASSLAATGTYEQYF
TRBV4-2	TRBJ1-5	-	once	TGTGCCAGCAGTCCAAGCAGGGGTAGCAATCAGCCCCAGCATTTT	CASSPSRGSNQPQHF
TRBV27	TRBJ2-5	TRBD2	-	TGTGCCAGCAGTTCCTTAGCGGGAGTAGGGGAGACCCAGTACTTC	CASSSLAGVGETQYF
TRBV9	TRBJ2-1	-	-	TGTGCCAGCAGCGCCCGACTAGGTCTCAATGAGCAGTTCTTC	CASSARLGLNEQFF
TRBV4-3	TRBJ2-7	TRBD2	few	TGCGCCAGCAGCCAAGACACTCGGGGGGGGACCTACGAGCAGTACTTC	CASSQDTRGGTYEQYF
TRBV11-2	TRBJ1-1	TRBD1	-	TGTGCCAGCAGCACCCGGGACAGGGGGTTACTGAACACTGAAGCTTTCTTT	CASSTRDRGLLNTEAFF
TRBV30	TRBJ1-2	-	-	TGTGCCTGGAGTCGGGGAGATACCTATGGCTACACCTTC	CAWSRGDTYGYTF
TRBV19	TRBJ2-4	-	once	TGTGCCAGTAGTATTCGACAGGCCCGTAAAAACATTCAGTACTTC	CASSIRQARKNIQYF
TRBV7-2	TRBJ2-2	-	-	TGTGCCAGCAGCCTAACCCGGGGAGCCGGGGAGCTGTTTTTT	CASSLTRGAGELFF
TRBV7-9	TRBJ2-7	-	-	TGTGCCAGCAGCTTAGGCGTCGGGATTACCTACGAGCAGTACTTC	CASSLGVGITYEQYF
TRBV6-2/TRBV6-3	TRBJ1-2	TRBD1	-	TGTGCCAGCAGTTTGTCTCCGGGACAGGGTTCGGGTGGCTACACCTTC	CASSLSPGQGSGGYTF
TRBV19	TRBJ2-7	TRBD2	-	TGTGCCAGTAGTACCCCCGGACTAGCTTACGAGCAGTACTTC	CASSTPGLAYEQYF
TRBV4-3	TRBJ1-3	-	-	TGCGCCAGCAGCCACCTTCCTGGAAACACCATATATTTT	CASSHLPGNTIYF
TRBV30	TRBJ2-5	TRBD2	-	TGTGCCTGGACTAGGACTAGCGGAGAGACCCAGTACTTC	CAWTRTSGETQYF
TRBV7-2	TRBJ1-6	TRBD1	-	TGTGCCAGCAGCCCCCAGGGACAGCCAAATTCACCCCTCCACTTT	CASSPQGQPNSPLHF
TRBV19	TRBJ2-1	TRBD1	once	TGTGCCAGTAGCCCACCCCGACAGGGGAGCTACAATGAGCAGTTCTTC	CASSPPRQGSYNEQFF
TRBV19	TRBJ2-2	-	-	TGTGCCAGTAGTATTGCCAGGGGCTTGGGCGGGGAGCTGTTTTTT	CASSIARGLGGELFF
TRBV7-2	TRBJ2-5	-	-	TGTGCCAGCAGCTTGTATGTTGGCGCGGGAACCCCTGGGGAGACCCAGTACTTC	CASSLYVGAGTPGETQYF
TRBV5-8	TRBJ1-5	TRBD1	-	TGTGCCAGCAGCCAGGGACAGTATAGCAATCAGCCCCAGCATTTT	CASSQGQYSNQPQHF
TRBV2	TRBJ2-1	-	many	TGTGCCAGCAGTGAAGAGTCTACGGGGTATGAGCAGTTCTTC	CASSEESTGYEQFF
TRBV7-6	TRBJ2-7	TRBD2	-	TGTGCCAGCAGCTTGTATATGGAGCGGGAGGGGGTCGAGCAGTACTTC	CASSLYMEREGVEQYF
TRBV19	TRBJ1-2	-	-	TGTGCCAGTAGTATGGGAGGGGGTGGCTATGGCTACACCTTC	CASSMGGGGYGYTF
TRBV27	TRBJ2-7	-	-	TGTGCCAGCAGTAAACTAGGAGGAGTTGGGGTAAACTACGAGCAGTACTTC	CASSKLGGVGVNYEQYF
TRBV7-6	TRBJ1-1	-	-	TGTGCCAGCAGCCCACCTGGGCAGCCTGAAGCTTTCTTT	CASSPPGQPEAFF
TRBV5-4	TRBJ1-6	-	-	TGTGCCAGCAGCAGGAACGACGGGAGGAATTCACCCCTCCACTTT	CASSRNDGRNSPLHF
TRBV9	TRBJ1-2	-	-	TGTGCCAGCAGCAGGGGGACTAACTATGGCTACACCTTC	CASSRGTNYGYTF